These 16 T cell receptor beta chains came from one sample sequenced in a study of cytomegalovirus exposure and HLA in healthy donors. Clones were sequenced by immunoSEQ multiplex PCR, and TCRdb holds only the in-frame ones, with some missing. The sample contains some 140,000 clones, around 80% of which appear only once. Sequenced input: PBMCs. The origin of the receptors is a man aged 25 to 40 in good health and CMV-seropositive.

This clone was observed a handful of times. The chain joins TRBV5-1 to TRBJ1-5; the D gene is possibly TRBD1 (5 bases). Trimming took off 0 bases at V and 4 bases at J, with 8 bases between the two ends. The CDR3 totals 14 residues. The germline gives CDR1 SGHRS, CDR2 YFSETQ. The CDR3 reads CASSLDAGNQPQHF. For the CDR3, the DNA is TGCGCCAGCAGCTTGGATGCAGGGAATCAGCCCCAGCATTTT.

The chain uses TRBV6-5 and TRBJ1-5; TRBD1 agrees at 7 bases. Germline-derived CDR1 and CDR2 are MNHEY and SVGAGI. Losses at the gene ends were 1 base for V and 7 bases for J; bases not matched to a gene: 4. The CDR3 has 14 amino acids. The CDR3, as DNA: TGTGCCAGCAGTTACTTCCGGGACAGCCAGCCCCAGCATTTT. Its protein is CASSYFRDSQPQHF.

The chain carries TRBV14 and TRBJ1-2; tentative D call: TRBD1 (6 bases). The CDR3 extends over 16 amino acids. Trimming removed 0 bases at V and 5 bases at J, with 16 bases between. The germline V gene has CDR1 SGHDN and CDR2 FVKESK. CDR3 sequence: CASSQDQGPIEYGYTF. CDR3 sequence (DNA): TGTGCCAGCAGCCAAGACCAGGGGCCCATCGAATATGGCTACACCTTC.

The chain combines TRBV18 with TRBJ2-5, with 8 positions matching TRBD1. The CDR3 has 14 amino acids. The trim removed 4 bases at V and 4 bases at J, leaving 5 bases unmatched. CDR1 KGHSH and CDR2 LQKENI come from the germline V gene. The CDR3 spells CASSQGTGRETQYF. In nucleotides, the CDR3 is TGTGCCAGCTCACAAGGGACAGGAAGAGAGACCCAGTACTTC.

The chain links TRBV2 to TRBJ1-1; D is uncertain. Germline V gene data show CDR1 as SNHLY and CDR2 as FYNNEI. V gave up 7 bases and J gave up 6 bases, with 15 bases separating them. The CDR3 extends over 13 amino acids. The CDR3 sequence: CASIFARESEAFF. The CDR3 DNA reads as TGTGCCAGCATATTCGCGCGGGAGTCTGAAGCTTTCTTT.

This clone was recorded only once. V is TRBV6-6 and J is TRBJ1-2; D may be TRBD1 (5 bases). Deletions cut 3 bases from V and 6 bases from J, with 17 bases between. CDR3 length: 15 amino acids. CDR1 is MNHNY, CDR2 SVGAGI, per germline (reference sequence). The CDR3 bases are TGTGCCAGCAGTTATAACACGGACAAACCCGATGGCTACACCTTC. Residues: CASSYNTDKPDGYTF.

CDR3: CATRYGQGGDTQYF. The DNA of the CDR3 is TGTGCCACACGCTACGGACAGGGAGGAGATACGCAGTATTTT. V gene TRBV6-1 combines with J gene TRBJ2-3, with 8 bases identical to TRBD1. Germline values: CDR1 MNHNS, CDR2 SASEGT. V was pared by 10 bases and J by 5 bases, with 11 bases of the junction left unmatched. CDR3 length equals 14 residues.

V is TRBV6-6 and J is TRBJ1-2, with 7 bases fitting TRBD1. Germline V lookup: CDR1 MNHNY, CDR2 SVGAGI (reference sequence). This CDR3 comprises 14 residues. J gave up 2 bases and V 6 bases, and 6 bases lay outside the gene matches. CDR3 sequence reads: CASRWTGGNYGYTF. CDR3 coding DNA: TGTGCCAGCAGGTGGACAGGTGGCAACTATGGCTACACCTTC.

This chain joins TRBV5-1 and TRBJ2-5; TRBD2 might be the D (7 bases). V gave up 0 bases and J gave up 5 bases, with 14 bases separating them. Germline V gene sequence: CDR1 SGHRS, CDR2 YFSETQ. CDR3 size: 15 residues. CDR3 loop: CASSLESGGWETQYF. The CDR3, as DNA: TGCGCCAGCAGCTTGGAGTCGGGGGGCTGGGAGACCCAGTACTTC.

This chain connects TRBV7-7 to TRBJ2-2; 13 bases are shared with TRBD2. With 5 bases clipped from V and 4 bases from J, the junction kept 4 bases outside the gene matches. Germline V lookup: CDR1 SSHAT, CDR2 FNYEAQ (reference sequence). This CDR3 is built from 16 residues. The DNA of the CDR3 is TGTGCCAGCAGCACGACTAGCGGGGGGATCACCGGGGAGCTGTTTTTT. As protein: CASSTTSGGITGELFF.

The chain couples TRBV7-2 to TRBJ1-2; D not certain. This CDR3 is built from 16 residues. The V end lost 5 bases, the J end lost 2 bases, and 18 bases lay between the germline ends. CDR1 and CDR2 (germline): SGHTA, FQGNSA. CDR3 residues: CASSPGPLGRNYGYTF. CDR3 sequence (DNA): TGTGCCAGCAGCCCAGGTCCCCTGGGTCGGAACTATGGCTACACCTTC.

This clone was recorded only once. The chain employs TRBV2 and TRBJ2-7, with a possible D match to TRBD1 (8 bases). V was cut by 7 bases and J by 2 bases, with 15 bases left in between. Looked up from germline, CDR1 is SNHLY and CDR2 is FYNNEI. The CDR3 totals 14 residues. DNA for the CDR3: TGTGCCAGCATTATACAGGGGGGGACCTACGAGCAGTACTTC. It specifies CASIIQGGTYEQYF.

The CDR3 region is CASSSSGGRSSEQFF. CDR3 sequence (DNA): TGCGCCAGCAGCTCTAGCGGGGGGCGATCCAGTGAGCAGTTCTTC. The genes are TRBV5-1 and TRBJ2-1; 11 positions agree with TRBD2. Per germline, CDR1 SGHRS and CDR2 YFSETQ. This CDR3 contains 15 residues. After removal of 3 bases from V and 9 bases from J, the junction contained 8 bases not matched to a gene.

The V call is TRBV11-3, the J call TRBJ2-1; TRBD2 agrees at 14 bases. The junction had 7 bases not matched to a gene; V was cut back by 4 bases and J by 8 bases. Germline V gives CDR1 SGHNT, CDR2 YENEEA. The CDR3 loop spans 16 amino acids. CDR3 region: CASSSRTSGRTDEQFF. The CDR3 region has the DNA TGTGCCAGCAGCTCTAGGACTAGCGGGAGGACCGATGAGCAGTTCTTC.

This chain links TRBV2 with TRBJ1-1; perhaps TRBD1 as D (5 bases). The germline CDR1 and CDR2 sequences are SNHLY and FYNNEI. Trimming cost V 2 bases and J 1 base, with 5 bases left between them. The CDR3 extends over 13 amino acids. CDR3 sequence reads: CASSEQGNTEAFF. CDR3 DNA sequence: TGTGCCAGCAGTGAACAGGGGAACACTGAAGCTTTCTTT. The full variable domain, in which reference TRBV2 and TRBJ1-1 provide the parts outside the CDR3, is EPEVTQTPSHQVTQMGQEVILRCVPISNHLYFYWYRQILGQKVEFLVSFYNNEISEKSEIFDDQFSVERPDGSNFTLKIRSTKLEDSAMYFCASSEQGNTEAFFGQGTRLTVV.

The DNA for the CDR3 is TGTGCCAGCAGCTTATCCACAGACAAAAACATTCAGTACTTC. Its translation is CASSLSTDKNIQYF. The J gene is TRBJ2-4, the V gene TRBV5-4; D remains ambiguous. Germline V gene sequence: CDR1 SGHNT, CDR2 YYREEE (reference sequence). The germline V and J ends were trimmed by 2 bases and 3 bases, with 9 bases remaining between them. The CDR3 spans 14 residues.